This T cell receptor (beta chain) was recorded in a study of OX40 agonist ivuxolimab in advanced cancers. Study background: Those treated in dose escalation had hepatocellular carcinoma, melanoma, renal cell cancer or head and neck cancer.

TCRdb keeps only in-frame clones here, not all; method: immunoSEQ multiplex PCR. The sample shows about 69,000 clones, around 91% of them seen only once. The CDR3 consists of 17 residues. CDR1 and CDR2 from the germline V gene are SGHVS and FNYEAQ. V was clipped by 5 bases and J by 6 bases, with 23 bases between them. The rearrangement uses TRBV7-6 and TRBJ2-1; D is possibly TRBD1 or TRBD2 (5 bases each). The sequence came from an adult with an advanced solid tumor such as melanoma, head and neck, liver or kidney cancer. The specimen comprised CD4+ or CD8+ T cells sorted from blood, sampled in a trial of the OX40 agonist ivuxolimab. The CDR3 loop reads CASSNLPSGQGANEQFF. As DNA, the CDR3 is TGTGCCAGCAGCAACCTCCCCTCGGGGCAGGGAGCCAATGAGCAGTTCTTC. The whole variable domain, remainder taken from reference TRBV7-6 and TRBJ2-1, is GAGVSQSPRYKVTKRGQDVALRCDPISGHVSLYWYRQALGQGPEFLTYFNYEAQQDKSGLPNDRFSAERPEGSISTLTIQRTEQRDSAMYRCASSNLPSGQGANEQFFGPGTRLTVL.